This T cell receptor beta chain was sequenced for a study of vaccination and CD4 T cells after COVID-19. In the study overall: Every participant was given two doses of BNT162b2 or mRNA-1273 vaccine. Overlapping peptides of the spike proteins of SARS-CoV-2, HCoV-NL63, HCoV-OC43 and HCoV-229E were used for cell stimulation.

Trimming shortened V by 0 bases and J by 3 bases, and 17 bases separated the two germline ends. Germline-derived CDR1 and CDR2 are MGHRA and YSYEKL. This CDR3 contains 17 residues. Treatment denoted: roughly ten-day PBMC culture with coronavirus spike peptide pools or control peptides (ViraFEST assay). Worth noting for this clonotype: The antigen remains unidentified.

An Oncomine TCR Beta short-read assay was used to sequence the DNA from cultured CD4+ T cells. TCRdb re-called the PCR reads with MiXCR, one entry per CDR3 protein. The data contain around 19,000 distinct CDR3 sequences, approximately 48% of them singletons. General study findings and limits: SARS-CoV-2-reactive clonotypes rose nonsignificantly, with the median going from approximately 21 to 40.

The TCR originated in a human donor who had recovered from COVID-19. Sequenced material: CD4+ T cells from blood, cultured in vitro. The rearrangement links TRBV4-1 to TRBJ1-2, with TRBD1 as a possible D gene (6 bases). The CDR3 nucleotides are TGCGCCAGCAGCCAAGATAGTAGCGGGGGGGGGCACTATGGCTACACCTTC. It translates to CASSQDSSGGGHYGYTF.